These 27 T cell receptor beta chains were sequenced from one sample in a study of cytomegalovirus exposure and HLA in healthy donors. Method: immunoSEQ multiplex PCR; TCRdb's copy keeps in-frame clones and lacks some. The sample includes about 180,000 clones, about nine tenths seen only once; the top ten take less than 3.5%. Sequences were obtained from PBMCs. These receptor sequences come from a young man in good health and CMV-seropositive.

This clone has just a few counts. The V call is TRBV5-6, the J call TRBJ2-1; 8 bases agree with TRBD1. With V trimmed by 2 bases and J by 9 bases, 10 bases remained unmatched. The CDR3 has 15 residues. CDR1 is SGHDT and CDR2 is YYEEEE in the germline V gene. In DNA form, the CDR3 reads TGTGCCAGCAGCTTTGCAGGGGGCGCGGGAAGTGAGCAGTTCTTC. It specifies CASSFAGGAGSEQFF.

The rearrangement uses TRBV5-8 and TRBJ1-3; 10 bases line up with TRBD1. Per the germline V gene, CDR1 is SGHTS and CDR2 is YDEGEE. The CDR3 extends over 17 amino acids. J lost 4 bases, V lost 3 bases, and 10 bases had no gene match. DNA for the CDR3: TGTGCCAGCAGCTCCACTTCCGGGACAGGGGAAGGAAACACCATATATTTT. Encoded protein: CASSSTSGTGEGNTIYF.

The V gene is TRBV9, the J gene TRBJ1-2; a weak D match, TRBD1 (6 bases). The V end lost 5 bases, the J end lost 4 bases, and 15 bases lay between the germline ends. The CDR3 is 14 amino acids. Germline lookup yields CDR1 SGDLS and CDR2 YYNGEE. The CDR3 DNA follows: TGTGCCAGCAGAGGGGGATCCTCCCTCTATGGCTACACCTTC. Its translation: CASRGGSSLYGYTF.

V and J are TRBV6-5 and TRBJ2-7, with unresolved D. Trimming cost V 0 bases and J 11 bases, with 8 bases left between them. The CDR3 covers 11 residues. CDR1 and CDR2 (germline): MNHEY, SVGAGI. CDR3 region: CASSYSSREYF. In DNA, the CDR3 is TGTGCCAGCAGTTACTCGTCGCGTGAGTACTTC.

V gene TRBV28 combines with J gene TRBJ2-1; 12 nucleotides line up with TRBD2. This CDR3 has 17 residues. Trimming removed 4 bases from V and 3 bases from J; junction bases left unmatched: 7. Looked up from germline, CDR1 is MDHEN and CDR2 is SYDVKM. DNA for the CDR3: TGTGCCAGCAGTTCGTGGACTAGCGGGGTACTCTACAATGAGCAGTTCTTC. Protein: CASSSWTSGVLYNEQFF.

This clone was detected only a few times. V gene TRBV4-1 combines with J gene TRBJ2-7, with D tentatively TRBD2 (6 bases). The CDR3 length is 13 residues. CDR1 is MGHRA, CDR2 YSYEKL, per germline. With 1 base removed from V and 2 bases from J, the gap between germline ends came to 6 bases. In nucleotides, the CDR3 is TGCGCCAGCAGCCAAGGACTAGCCTACGAGCAGTACTTC. Encoded protein: CASSQGLAYEQYF.

The chain links TRBV19 to TRBJ1-2, with D unclear. Germline V gene lookup returns CDR1 LNHDA and CDR2 SQIVND (reference sequence). The CDR3 consists of 12 residues. Trimming removed 3 bases from V and 5 bases from J, with 7 bases in between. The CDR3 loop is CASSIRTYGYTF. In nucleotides, the CDR3 is TGTGCCAGTAGTATCAGAACGTATGGCTACACCTTC.

The chain recombines TRBV6-5 with TRBJ1-3; tentatively, D is TRBD1 (5 bases). The CDR3 spans 12 residues. Germline V CDR1 and CDR2: MNHEY, SVGAGI. V was trimmed by 7 bases and J by 4 bases, leaving 8 bases between them. CDR3 sequence: CASTGGGNTIYF. The DNA of the CDR3 is TGTGCCAGCACCGGGGGAGGAAACACCATATATTTT.

For this clone: The sample has other DNA sequences that encode this CDR3 too. The rearrangement links TRBV7-2 to TRBJ2-7; D not resolved. The CDR3 is made up of 11 amino acids. CDR1 SGHTA and CDR2 FQGNSA come from the germline V gene. Trimming pared 5 bases from V and 0 bases from J, leaving 2 bases between. The CDR3 sequence is CASSLSYEQYF. DNA for the CDR3: TGTGCCAGCAGCCTCTCCTACGAGCAGTACTTC.

This clone was recorded once. V usage is TRBV30 and J usage is TRBJ2-7, with D unresolved. V lost 2 bases and J 2 bases, leaving 10 bases between the germline ends. The CDR3 sequence is 13 residues long. Germline loops: CDR1 GTSNPN, CDR2 SVGIG (reference sequence). As DNA, the CDR3 is TGTGCCTGGAGTTCAACTTTAGCCTACGAGCAGTACTTC. Translated: CAWSSTLAYEQYF. The variable domain in full, completed from reference TRBV30 and TRBJ2-7, reads SQTIHQWPATLVQPVGSPLSLECTVEGTSNPNLYWYRQAAGRGLQLLFYSVGIGQISSEVPQNLSASRPQDRQFILSSKKLLLSDSGFYLCAWSSTLAYEQYFGPGTRLTVT.

CDR3 residues: CAISEWTGEGEQFF. The CDR3 DNA sequence: TGTGCCATCAGTGAGTGGACAGGGGAGGGAGAGCAGTTCTTC. The V gene is TRBV10-3, the J gene TRBJ2-1; 9 bases match TRBD1. V dropped 1 base and J dropped 10; count of bases not matched to a gene: 5. Germline values: CDR1 ENHRY, CDR2 SYGVKD. The CDR3 has 14 residues.

The V gene is TRBV27, the J gene TRBJ2-7; D is perhaps TRBD2 (5 bases). The germline V and J ends were trimmed by 6 bases and 8 bases, with 20 bases remaining between them. The CDR3 is 14 residues long. Germline values: CDR1 MNHEY, CDR2 SMNVEV (reference sequence). DNA for the CDR3: TGTGCCAGCAGCCGATCTAGCTCCCTAACCCAGCAGTACTTC. It specifies CASSRSSSLTQQYF.

This sequence joins TRBV12-5 and TRBJ2-2; D unclear. The CDR3 length is 13 residues. The germline V and J ends were trimmed by 2 bases and 9 bases, with 10 bases remaining between them. Germline lookup yields CDR1 LGHNT and CDR2 FRNRAP. In DNA, the CDR3 is TGTGCTAGTGGTTTGTCTGGTAGCCGGGAGCTGTTTTTT. It yields the protein CASGLSGSRELFF.

This clone was picked up one time. The J gene is TRBJ1-1, the V gene TRBV29-1, with TRBD1 matching over 7 bases. The germline V gene has CDR1 SQVTM and CDR2 ANQGSEA. This CDR3 has 13 residues. V shed 4 bases, J shed 1 base, and the junction held 3 bases outside the gene matches. CDR3: CSVAGTANTEAFF. The DNA for the CDR3 is TGCAGCGTTGCCGGGACAGCGAACACTGAAGCTTTCTTT. The full variable domain, completed using reference TRBV29-1 and TRBJ1-1, is SAVISQKPSRDICQRGTSLTIQCQVDSQVTMMFWYRQQPGQSLTLIATANQGSEATYESGFVIDKFPISRPNLTFSTLTVSNMSPEDSSIYLCSVAGTANTEAFFGQGTRLTVV.

The gene calls are TRBV4-3 and TRBJ2-2, with D possibly matching TRBD1 (6 bases). The ends were cut back, 1 base at V and 6 bases at J, with 21 bases in the middle. CDR1 and CDR2 (germline): LGHNA, YSLEER. The CDR3 is 18 amino acids. CDR3 nucleotides: TGCGCCAGCAGCCAAGTCCAGGTGGGGGCAGACTTGGCCGGGGAGCTGTTTTTT. Protein product: CASSQVQVGADLAGELFF.

This clone was seen a handful of times. The rearrangement uses TRBV27 and TRBJ1-2, with TRBD1 matching 7 bases. In germline, CDR1 is MNHEY, CDR2 SMNVEV (reference sequence). J was trimmed by 4 bases and V by 5 bases; bases with no gene match: 4. There are 13 residues in the CDR3. CDR3 amino acids: CASSPTGTYGYTF. The CDR3 bases are TGTGCCAGCAGTCCGACAGGGACCTATGGCTACACCTTC.

The V gene is TRBV15, the J gene TRBJ2-7; 7 bases line up with TRBD1. Germline assignment: CDR1 LNHNV and CDR2 YYDKDF (reference sequence). The CDR3 is 14 amino acids. J lost 5 bases, V lost 1 base, and 5 bases had no gene match. The CDR3 DNA reads TGTGCCACCAGCAGAGGGGACAGCTTCCACGAGCAGTACTTC. Amino acid sequence: CATSRGDSFHEQYF.

Comments on this clone: This specimen includes other DNA sequences encoding the same CDR3. V gene TRBV9 combines with J gene TRBJ2-7; 8 positions match TRBD2. Germline assignment: CDR1 SGDLS and CDR2 YYNGEE. The ends lost 4 bases at V and 0 bases at J; junction bases unmatched: 6. CDR3 length: 15 amino acids. The CDR3 is CASSPGAGGSYEQYF. The CDR3 nucleotides are TGTGCCAGCAGCCCAGGGGCGGGAGGCTCCTACGAGCAGTACTTC. Combining the CDR3 with reference TRBV9 and TRBJ2-7 gives the whole variable domain DSGVTQTPKHLITATGQRVTLRCSPRSGDLSVYWYQQSLDQGLQFLIQYYNGEERAKGNILERFSAQQFPDLHSELNLSSLELGDSALYFCASSPGAGGSYEQYFGPGTRLTVT.

The J gene is TRBJ1-1, the V gene TRBV7-9; D may be TRBD1 (5 bases). The CDR3 totals 15 residues. V dropped 5 bases and J dropped 4 bases, with 17 bases sitting between them. Germline lookup yields CDR1 SEHNR and CDR2 FQNEAQ (reference sequence). The CDR3 loop is CASSPPGRAFTEAFF. DNA for the CDR3: TGTGCCAGCAGCCCCCCCGGCAGGGCGTTCACTGAAGCTTTCTTT.

This clone occurred a few times. Relative to the germline gene, one junction end is altered; a read error may explain this. The chain is built from TRBV5-6 and TRBJ2-3; 8 positions match TRBD1. The CDR3 runs to 13 residues. Germline V CDR1 and CDR2: SGHDT, YYEEEE. CDR3 region: CASSLDPGQDTSF. CDR3 nucleotides: TGTGCCAGCAGCTTGGACCCGGGACAGGATACATCCTTT.

This chain links TRBV29-1 with TRBJ1-1; 9 nucleotides line up with TRBD1. CDR1 is SQVTM, CDR2 ANQGSEA, per germline. V trimming: 6 bases; J trimming: 0 bases; junction bases outside the gene matches: 14. The CDR3 covers 17 residues. The CDR3: CSVPMTGQGTMNTEAFF. CDR3 bases: TGCAGCGTCCCCATGACCGGACAGGGGACCATGAACACTGAAGCTTTCTTT.

V gene TRBV13 combines with J gene TRBJ1-4; 7 positions match TRBD1. The trim removed 4 bases at V and 8 bases at J, leaving 7 bases unmatched. CDR1 is PRHDT and CDR2 is FYEKMQ in the germline V gene (reference sequence). The CDR3 spans 14 residues. The CDR3 sequence is CASSSRTGGEKLFF. CDR3 coding DNA: TGTGCCAGCAGCTCTAGGACAGGAGGGGAAAAACTGTTTTTT.

The chain employs TRBV2 and TRBJ2-7; tentative D call: TRBD1 (7 bases). The CDR3 spans 13 residues. Germline-derived CDR1 and CDR2 are SNHLY and FYNNEI. Trimming cost V 6 bases and J 6 bases, with 15 bases left between them. The chain's CDR3 is CASRGGGFGEQYF. For the CDR3, the DNA is TGTGCCAGCAGAGGAGGGGGCTTTGGCGAGCAGTACTTC. Variable domain in full (rest from reference TRBV2 and TRBJ2-7): EPEVTQTPSHQVTQMGQEVILRCVPISNHLYFYWYRQILGQKVEFLVSFYNNEISEKSEIFDDQFSVERPDGSNFTLKIRSTKLEDSAMYFCASRGGGFGEQYFGPGTRLTVT.

This clone has a single count. The chain has TRBV27 and TRBJ2-1; 13 bases agree with TRBD2. J gave up 10 bases and V 5 bases, and 2 bases lay outside the gene matches. Germline V gene lookup returns CDR1 MNHEY and CDR2 SMNVEV (reference sequence). CDR3 size: 13 residues. CDR3 coding DNA: TGTGCCAGCAGTGTGACTAGCGGGAGGGAGCAGTTCTTC. It yields the protein CASSVTSGREQFF.

The rearrangement joins TRBV27 to TRBJ2-3; 8 bases line up with TRBD1. The germline CDR1 and CDR2 sequences are MNHEY and SMNVEV (reference sequence). The CDR3 is made up of 16 amino acids. With V trimmed by 4 bases and J by 3 bases, 9 bases remained unmatched. The DNA for the CDR3 is TGTGCCAGCAGTTCCGATACAGGGGGGTTGACAGATACGCAGTATTTT. Its translation: CASSSDTGGLTDTQYF.

The chain uses TRBV4-1 and TRBJ1-1; 7 positions agree with TRBD1. This CDR3 comprises 13 residues. Germline V CDR1 and CDR2: MGHRA, YSYEKL. Losses at the gene ends were 0 bases for V and 11 bases for J; bases not matched to a gene: 6. CDR3 in amino acids: CASSQDLLQGAFF. CDR3 DNA: TGCGCCAGCAGCCAAGATCTATTACAGGGGGCTTTCTTT.

V is TRBV7-9 and J is TRBJ2-7, with 11 bases lining up with TRBD1. CDR1 is SEHNR and CDR2 is FQNEAQ in the germline V gene (reference sequence). The CDR3 length is 16 residues. V shed 5 bases and J 7 bases; nucleotides not matched to a gene: 13. The CDR3: CASSPRTGTGGEEQYF. The CDR3 region has the DNA TGTGCCAGCAGCCCTCGGACCGGGACAGGGGGGGAGGAGCAGTACTTC.